The next 20 T cell receptor beta chains were all read from a single sample in a study of blood T cell repertoires in COVID-19. Libraries were prepared by immunoSEQ multiplex PCR; TCRdb keeps only in-frame clonotypes and omits some of them. Here the sample spans roughly 430,000 clones, 88% being singletons. Sequencing used PBMCs or T cells enriched from blood (not recorded which). Receptors originate from a woman aged 35 to 49 with acute COVID-19.

The chain is built from TRBV7-9 and TRBJ1-2; no clear D gene. The V and J ends lost 1 base and 3 bases respectively, with 9 bases between them. This CDR3 comprises 14 residues. Germline CDR1 reads SEHNR; CDR2 reads FQNEAQ (reference sequence). The CDR3 is CASSLGGSDYGYTF. The CDR3 coding sequence is TGTGCCAGCAGCTTAGGAGGGTCGGACTATGGCTACACCTTC.

The genes are TRBV12-2 and TRBJ2-4; TRBD1 is the table's D call, not checked against the DNA. TRBV12-2 constitutes a pseudogene. The CDR3 loop spans 16 amino acids. Written as DNA, the CDR3 is TGTGCAAGTCGCTTAGAGGGGGCAAGGGCCAAAAACATTCAGTACTTC. Protein product: CASRLEGARAKNIQYF.

V gene TRBV15 combines with J gene TRBJ1-6; D remains ambiguous. Germline values: CDR1 LNHNV, CDR2 YYDKDF (reference sequence). Trimming removed 0 bases at V and 6 bases at J, with 9 bases between. The CDR3 is 15 amino acids. The chain's CDR3 is CATSRDRLSNSPLHF. CDR3 DNA sequence: TGTGCCACCAGCAGAGATCGACTGAGTAATTCACCCCTCCACTTT. The complete variable domain, with remaining parts taken from reference TRBV15 and TRBJ1-6, reads DAMVIQNPRYQVTQFGKPVTLSCSQTLNHNVMYWYQQKSSQAPKLLFHYYDKDFNNEADTPDNFQSRRPNTSFCFLDIRSPGLGDTAMYLCATSRDRLSNSPLHFGNGTRLTVT.

This chain connects TRBV7-2 to TRBJ1-3; D is unclear. This CDR3 is 17 amino acids long. V lost 1 base, J lost 0 bases, and 13 bases lay in between. Per germline, CDR1 SGHTA and CDR2 FQGNSA. The CDR3 region has the DNA TGTGCCAGCAGCTTAGATCGACGACTAAGCTCTGGAAACACCATATATTTT. This gives the protein CASSLDRRLSSGNTIYF. The whole variable domain, remainder taken from reference TRBV7-2 and TRBJ1-3, is GAGVSQSPSNKVTEKGKDVELRCDPISGHTALYWYRQSLGQGLEFLIYFQGNSAPDKSGLPSDRFSAERTGGSVSTLTIQRTQQEDSAVYLCASSLDRRLSSGNTIYFGEGSWLTVV.

This rearrangement joins TRBV20-1 to TRBJ1-4, with no clear D. Germline CDR1 reads DFQATT; CDR2 reads SNEGSKA (reference sequence). The CDR3 contains 11 residues. Between the trimmed V and J ends, which lost 2 bases and 7 bases, there was a span of 5 bases. The CDR3 protein is CSARSGEKLFF. The CDR3 coding sequence is TGCAGTGCTAGATCGGGTGAAAAACTGTTTTTT.

This chain uses TRBV21-1 with TRBJ1-4; the table's D call, TRBD1, has no DNA check behind it. TRBV21-1 is marked as a pseudogene. The CDR3 has 18 amino acids. The CDR3 is CASSKRGQPHIANEKLFF. CDR3 in DNA: TGTGCCAGCAGCAAAAGGGGGCAGCCCCACATTGCTAATGAAAAACTGTTTTTT.

This chain links TRBV9 with TRBJ1-3, with D tentatively TRBD1 (6 bases). Deletions cut 3 bases from V and 7 bases from J, with 20 bases between. This CDR3 comprises 16 residues. From germline, CDR1 is SGDLS and CDR2 YYNGEE. Written as DNA, the CDR3 is TGTGCCAGCAGCGCAACAACAGGGTACGCGTCGAACACCATATATTTT. Protein: CASSATTGYASNTIYF.

The rearrangement joins TRBV5-8 to TRBJ1-6; 9 bases agree with TRBD1. Looked up from germline, CDR1 is SGHTS and CDR2 is YDEGEE. The CDR3 extends over 15 amino acids. J lost 7 bases, V lost 6 bases, and 8 bases had no gene match. CDR3 bases: TGTGCCAGCAACAAAGACAGGGGGGGAAATTCACCCCTCCACTTT. It codes for CASNKDRGGNSPLHF.

The chain employs TRBV30 and TRBJ2-1; TRBD2 aligns across 9 bases. The germline gives CDR1 GTSNPN, CDR2 SVGIG (reference sequence). J lost 9 bases, V lost 0 bases, and 9 bases had no gene match. This CDR3 is built from 15 residues. CDR3 residues: CAWSVGRGGLFEQFF. The CDR3 nucleotides read TGTGCCTGGAGTGTCGGGCGGGGGGGCCTCTTTGAGCAGTTCTTC.

The chain has TRBV6-6 and TRBJ2-1; a weak D match, TRBD2 (7 bases). The V end was cut by 4 bases, the J end by 3 bases, with 16 bases between. Germline-derived CDR1 and CDR2 are MNHNY and SVGAGI (reference sequence). The CDR3 is made up of 16 amino acids. CDR3 sequence: CASSSPLGGLYNEQFF. The CDR3 DNA follows: TGTGCCAGCAGTTCCCCGCTGGGGGGGCTCTACAATGAGCAGTTCTTC.

V and J are TRBV10-3 and TRBJ1-2; 7 nucleotides line up with TRBD1. V gave up 6 bases and J gave up 3 bases; unmatched junction bases: 10. The CDR3 is 15 residues long. Germline V gene sequence: CDR1 ENHRY, CDR2 SYGVKD. The CDR3 region is CAIRPGQLSDYGYTF. The CDR3 DNA follows: TGTGCCATCAGGCCGGGACAGCTGTCTGACTATGGCTACACCTTC.

This chain uses TRBV7-8 with TRBJ1-4; D unresolved. This CDR3 comprises 15 residues. The V end was cut by 2 bases, the J end by 5 bases, with 12 bases between. The germline gives CDR1 SGHVS, CDR2 FQNEAQ. CDR3 amino acids: CASSLLESQNEKLFF. For the CDR3, the DNA is TGTGCCAGCAGCTTACTAGAGTCCCAAAATGAAAAACTGTTTTTT.

This clone has ten or more counts. Within the sample, other DNA sequences also encode this same CDR3. In nucleotides, the CDR3 is TGTGCCAGCAGTCTTCGGACAGGCGACACTGAAGCTTTCTTT. Protein sequence: CASSLRTGDTEAFF. The chain recombines TRBV27 with TRBJ1-1; 7 nucleotides match TRBD1. The CDR3 has 14 amino acids. The germline CDR1 and CDR2 sequences are MNHEY and SMNVEV (reference sequence). Germline trimming cut 5 bases from V and 3 bases from J; bases unmatched to any gene: 6.

The rearrangement uses TRBV2 and TRBJ1-2; D perhaps matches TRBD1 (5 bases). The germline V gene encodes CDR1 SNHLY and CDR2 FYNNEI. Trimming took 8 bases from V and 4 from J, leaving 8 bases between them. The CDR3 contains 11 residues. CDR3 region: CASDRSYGYTF. In nucleotides, the CDR3 is TGTGCCAGCGACAGAAGCTATGGCTACACCTTC.

The V and J genes are TRBV4-1 and TRBJ1-6; D gene ambiguous. The germline V gene encodes CDR1 MGHRA and CDR2 YSYEKL. V lost 2 bases and J lost 0, with 8 bases in between. This CDR3 has 16 amino acids. CDR3 sequence: CASSQLSSSYNSPLHF. CDR3 DNA: TGCGCCAGCAGCCAACTTTCGAGCTCCTATAATTCACCCCTCCACTTT.

The CDR3 DNA is TGTGCCAGCAGTTTAATGCGGGGAGATACGCAGTATTTT. Translation: CASSLMRGDTQYF. This chain uses TRBV12-3 or TRBV12-4 with TRBJ2-3, with D tentatively TRBD2 (6 bases). V shed 2 bases and J shed 5 bases, with 8 bases lying between them. This CDR3 comprises 13 residues.

V is TRBV6-5 and J is TRBJ2-7; D uncertain. The CDR3 extends over 14 amino acids. Trimming removed 6 bases from V and 0 bases from J, with 12 bases in between. The germline V gene encodes CDR1 MNHEY and CDR2 SVGAGI. This CDR3 reads CASSATVPSYEQYF. The CDR3 region has the DNA TGTGCCAGCAGCGCAACGGTTCCCTCCTACGAGCAGTACTTC.

V is TRBV19 and J is TRBJ1-1, with TRBD1 matching over 8 bases. This CDR3 is built from 11 residues. V dropped 7 bases and J dropped 11; count of bases not matched to a gene: 6. Germline V gene sequence: CDR1 LNHDA, CDR2 SQIVND (reference sequence). CDR3 DNA sequence: TGTGCCAGTACCCCAGGGGGCAAGGCTTTCTTT. Protein: CASTPGGKAFF.

The chain has TRBV4-2 and TRBJ2-3; 8 nucleotides align to TRBD1. Germline-derived CDR1 and CDR2 are LGHNA and YNFKEQ. CDR3 length: 16 amino acids. The V gene end was trimmed by 1 base and the J gene end by 2 bases; junction bases not matched to a gene: 5. The CDR3 bases are TGTGCCAGCAGCCAAGGTACAGGGGGACACACAGATACGCAGTATTTT. Protein product: CASSQGTGGHTDTQYF.

The chain links TRBV19 to TRBJ2-3, with D perhaps TRBD1 (5 bases). Germline values: CDR1 LNHDA, CDR2 SQIVND (reference sequence). Trimming removed 4 bases from V and 6 bases from J, with 8 bases in between. This CDR3 comprises 12 residues. The DNA for the CDR3 is TGTGCCAGTAGTAAGGGGCGGGATACGCAGTATTTT. Its protein product is CASSKGRDTQYF.